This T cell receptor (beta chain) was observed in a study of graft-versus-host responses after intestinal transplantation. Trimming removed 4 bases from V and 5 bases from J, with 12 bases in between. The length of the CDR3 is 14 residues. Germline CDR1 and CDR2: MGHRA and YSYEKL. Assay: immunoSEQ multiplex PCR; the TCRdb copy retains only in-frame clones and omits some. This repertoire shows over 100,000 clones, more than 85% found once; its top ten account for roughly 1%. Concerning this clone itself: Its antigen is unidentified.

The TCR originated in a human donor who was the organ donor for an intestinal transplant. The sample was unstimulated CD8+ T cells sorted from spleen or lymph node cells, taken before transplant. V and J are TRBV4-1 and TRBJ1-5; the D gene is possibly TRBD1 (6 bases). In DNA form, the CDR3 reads TGCGCCAGCAGCCGTGAGAGGGGGGATCAGCCCCAGCATTTT. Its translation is CASSRERGDQPQHF.